The following is a T cell receptor beta chain sequence with its context. RNA in amounts of roughly 0.45 to 1 ug was reverse transcribed with random hexamers. TCRdb passed the immunoSEQ multiplex PCR reads through MiXCR, listing each CDR3 protein once. The data hold more than 150,000 distinct CDR3 sequences, with roughly 95% observed a single time. This entry comes from a study of CD8 T cells in Susac syndrome. Purification of the CD8+ and CD4+ T cells relied on negative isolation, and TEMRA cells underwent FACS enrichment. V lost 6 bases, J lost 8 bases, and 6 bases stayed unmatched. The CDR3 is made up of 12 amino acids. CDR1 is MNHEY, CDR2 SVGAGI, per germline.

Sequenced: CD4+ T cells from PBMCs. The sequence came from a human donor with Susac syndrome. The chain uses TRBV6-5 and TRBJ1-2; TRBD1 matches at 7 bases. The CDR3 coding sequence is TGTGCCAGCAGACGGACAGGTGTAGGCTACACCTTC. Translation gives CASRRTGVGYTF.